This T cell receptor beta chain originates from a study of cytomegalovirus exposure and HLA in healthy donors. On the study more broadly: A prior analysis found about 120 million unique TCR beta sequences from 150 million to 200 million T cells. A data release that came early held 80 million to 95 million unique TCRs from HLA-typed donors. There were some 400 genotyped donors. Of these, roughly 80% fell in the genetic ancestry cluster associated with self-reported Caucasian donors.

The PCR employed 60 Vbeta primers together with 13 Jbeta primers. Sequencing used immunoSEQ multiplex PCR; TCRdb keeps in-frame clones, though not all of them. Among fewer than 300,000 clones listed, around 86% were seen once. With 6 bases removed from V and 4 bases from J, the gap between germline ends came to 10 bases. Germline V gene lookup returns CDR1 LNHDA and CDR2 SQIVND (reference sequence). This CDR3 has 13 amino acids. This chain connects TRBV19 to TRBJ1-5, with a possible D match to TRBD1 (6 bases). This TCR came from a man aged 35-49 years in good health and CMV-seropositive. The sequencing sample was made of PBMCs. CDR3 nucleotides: TGTGCCAGTAGACTCAGGGGTAATCAGCCCCAGCATTTT. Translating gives CASRLRGNQPQHF.